These 32 T cell receptor beta chains share one sample of origin, sequenced in a study of identical twins. TCRdb ran MiXCR on the 5' RACE reads and lists one entry per CDR3 protein. The sample holds 520,000 or so distinct CDR3 sequences; roughly a fifth are singletons and the top ten take 0.8% to 1%. These data also formed part of another study, on T cells expressing NK-cell markers.

Sequenced sample: CD4+ T cells sorted from blood. The receptor source for this set is a young woman in good health.

V usage is TRBV11-2 and J usage is TRBJ2-3; D is perhaps TRBD2 (6 bases). Between the trimmed V and J ends, which lost 10 bases and 6 bases, there was a span of 23 bases. From germline, CDR1 is SGHAT and CDR2 FQNNGV. This CDR3 is 15 amino acids long. The CDR3 DNA reads TGTGCCAACCGGGTACCGGGAGCCCCGGGGGATACGCAGTATTTT. Amino acids: CANRVPGAPGDTQYF. Complete variable domain (other parts from reference TRBV11-2 and TRBJ2-3): EAGVAQSPRYKIIEKRQSVAFWCNPISGHATLYWYQQILGQGPKLLIQFQNNGVVDDSQLPKDRFSAERLKGVDSTLKIQPAKLEDSAVYLCANRVPGAPGDTQYFGPGTRLTVL.

This chain joins TRBV20-1 and TRBJ2-2; D could derive from TRBD1 or TRBD2 (5 bases each). This CDR3 comprises 16 residues. Trimming cost V 0 bases and J 7 bases, with 18 bases left between them. The germline gives CDR1 DFQATT, CDR2 SNEGSKA (reference sequence). The CDR3 loop is CSARDLLPRGDGELFF. The CDR3 region has the DNA TGCAGTGCTAGAGATCTACTGCCTCGAGGGGACGGGGAGCTGTTTTTT.

This clonotype turned up a few times. The chain recombines TRBV6-2 or TRBV6-3 with TRBJ1-5; D gene unclear. The CDR3 length is 14 residues. Trimming cost V 2 bases and J 4 bases, with 9 bases left between them. Germline lookup yields CDR1 MNHEY and CDR2 SVGEGT. CDR3 sequence: CASSYMAENQPQHF. The CDR3 bases are TGTGCCAGCAGTTACATGGCAGAGAATCAGCCCCAGCATTTT.

In its sample, this clonotype was seen a few times. The rearrangement links TRBV12-3 or TRBV12-4 to TRBJ1-1, with D unclear. The CDR3 consists of 15 residues. The V gene lost 6 bases and the J gene lost 2 bases, with 16 bases spanning the gap. This CDR3 reads CASSQRDLANTEAFF. CDR3 nucleotide sequence: TGTGCCAGCAGCCAGCGGGATTTGGCAAACACTGAAGCTTTCTTT.

The chain has TRBV6-1 and TRBJ1-5; TRBD1 agrees at 7 bases. After removal of 5 bases from V and 2 bases from J, the junction contained 9 bases not matched to a gene. Germline assignment: CDR1 MNHNS and CDR2 SASEGT. CDR3 size: 16 residues. The CDR3 DNA reads as TGTGCCAGCAGTAAATTCCAGGGGGGAGGCAATCAGCCCCAGCATTTT. As protein: CASSKFQGGGNQPQHF.

This clonotype has at least ten counts. This chain links TRBV12-3 or TRBV12-4 with TRBJ2-2; no clear D. CDR3 length equals 12 residues. V was clipped by 6 bases and J by 4 bases, with 6 bases between them. In DNA, the CDR3 is TGTGCCAGCAGGACATTCACCGGGGAGCTGTTTTTT. It specifies CASRTFTGELFF.

This clonotype showed up just a few times. The chain has TRBV29-1 and TRBJ2-3; TRBD2 aligns across 12 bases. This CDR3 comprises 15 residues. V lost 4 bases and J lost 2; bases outside the gene matches: 4. Germline-derived CDR1 and CDR2 are SQVTM and ANQGSEA. CDR3 loop: CSVVASGGATDTQYF. CDR3 in DNA: TGCAGCGTTGTGGCTAGCGGGGGGGCCACAGATACGCAGTATTTT.

This clonotype occurred many times. CDR3 protein: CASSLGGPSYNEQFF. For the CDR3, the DNA is TGTGCCAGCTCCCTCGGGGGCCCTTCCTACAATGAGCAGTTCTTC. The V call is TRBV18, the J call TRBJ2-1; D tentatively fits TRBD1 or TRBD2 (6 bases each). The V end lost 6 bases, the J end lost 1 base, and 13 bases lay between the germline ends. Germline loops: CDR1 KGHSH, CDR2 LQKENI. The CDR3 runs 15 residues. Full variable domain (missing parts from reference TRBV18 and TRBJ2-1): NAGVMQNPRHLVRRRGQEARLRCSPMKGHSHVYWYRQLPEEGLKFMVYLQKENIIDESGMPKERFSAEFPKEGPSILRIQQVVRGDSAAYFCASSLGGPSYNEQFFGPGTRLTVL.

This clonotype was seen a few times. Here the CDR3 DNA reads TGTGCCAGCAGCCAAGAGGGACAGGGTTCACCCCTCCACTTT. Amino acid sequence: CASSQEGQGSPLHF. This chain links TRBV4-2 with TRBJ1-6; 9 bases line up with TRBD1. The CDR3 consists of 14 residues. V shed 0 bases, J shed 9 bases, and the junction held 0 bases outside the gene matches. Germline CDR1 reads LGHNA; CDR2 reads YNFKEQ.

This clonotype appeared a few times. J is TRBJ1-2 and V is TRBV20-1; 11 bases fit TRBD1. The CDR3 consists of 15 residues. Per the germline V gene, CDR1 is DFQATT and CDR2 is SNEGSKA (reference sequence). The J segment lost 3 bases and the V segment lost 5 bases, leaving 8 bases of the junction unmatched. CDR3 region: CSAEGQGDEHYGYTF. CDR3 coding DNA: TGCAGTGCTGAGGGACAGGGGGATGAACACTATGGCTACACCTTC.

The chain couples TRBV12-3 or TRBV12-4 to TRBJ1-1; D is undetermined. This CDR3 region has 12 residues. Trimming took 7 bases from V and 4 from J, leaving 10 bases between them. CDR3 sequence (DNA): TGTGCCAGCAAAACGGTCGGCACTGAAGCTTTCTTT. It yields the protein CASKTVGTEAFF.

This clonotype was recorded a few times. This sequence joins TRBV18 and TRBJ2-3; a possible D gene is TRBD2 (5 bases). The CDR3 is 14 amino acids. V was clipped by 7 bases and J by 13 bases, with 24 bases between them. The germline V gene has CDR1 KGHSH and CDR2 LQKENI. The CDR3 region is CASFSRGILQEKYF. In DNA form, the CDR3 reads TGTGCCAGCTTCTCGAGAGGGATTCTTCAAGAGAAGTATTTT.

This clonotype was counted many times. The chain employs TRBV29-1 and TRBJ2-7, with 8 bases identical to TRBD2. V lost 6 bases, J lost 2 bases, and 12 bases stayed unmatched. Germline loops: CDR1 SQVTM, CDR2 ANQGSEA. The CDR3 is made up of 15 amino acids. Here the CDR3 DNA reads TGCAGCGTCCTACCCCGGGGGGGGCCCACCTACGAGCAGTACTTC. This sequence encodes CSVLPRGGPTYEQYF.

This clonotype was found a few times. The chain employs TRBV20-1 and TRBJ2-7; D assignment may be TRBD1 or TRBD2 (5 bases each). In germline, CDR1 is DFQATT, CDR2 SNEGSKA (reference sequence). The CDR3 totals 12 residues. Trimming removed 5 bases at V and 5 bases at J, with 13 bases between. The CDR3: CSADEGFHEQYF. CDR3 sequence (DNA): TGCAGTGCTGATGAGGGGTTCCACGAGCAGTACTTC.

This clonotype occurred a few times. The V and J genes are TRBV20-1 and TRBJ2-3; perhaps TRBD2 as D (5 bases). Germline CDR1 and CDR2: DFQATT and SNEGSKA (reference sequence). Trimming removed 1 base at V and 3 bases at J, with 11 bases between. The CDR3 loop spans 14 amino acids. The CDR3 DNA reads as TGCAGTGCTAGAGGCCTAAGGAGGACAGATACGCAGTATTTT. Its protein product is CSARGLRRTDTQYF.

The rearrangement links TRBV9 to TRBJ2-2, with 8 nucleotides matching TRBD1. Germline trimming cut 4 bases from V and 6 bases from J; bases unmatched to any gene: 11. Germline V gene sequence: CDR1 SGDLS, CDR2 YYNGEE. The CDR3 contains 16 residues. CDR3 coding DNA: TGTGCCAGCAGCAAGCAGGGGGCTGGACGGGCCGGGGAGCTGTTTTTT. Its translation is CASSKQGAGRAGELFF.

This clonotype was observed many times. The chain carries TRBV12-3 or TRBV12-4 and TRBJ2-7; D ambiguous. The CDR3 is 11 residues long. V lost 3 bases and J lost 7, with 7 bases in between. Written as DNA, the CDR3 is TGTGCCAGCAGTTTTGGTGGTGAGCAGTACTTC. This translates into CASSFGGEQYF.

This clonotype was seen many times. The rearrangement links TRBV29-1 to TRBJ1-3, with D unclear. CDR1 is SQVTM, CDR2 ANQGSEA, per germline. The CDR3 is made up of 14 amino acids. The ends were cut back, 7 bases at V and 0 bases at J, with 13 bases in the middle. The CDR3 loop reads CSALKTNSGNTIYF. CDR3 DNA: TGCAGCGCTCTAAAGACTAACTCTGGAAACACCATATATTTT.

This clonotype turned up a few times. The CDR3 DNA reads as TGTGCCAGCAGCTCCGGACAGTCCGATACGCAGTATTTT. Its protein is CASSSGQSDTQYF. This rearrangement joins TRBV5-8 to TRBJ2-3, with D perhaps TRBD1 (6 bases). Germline CDR1 reads SGHTS; CDR2 reads YDEGEE. Trimming left V 3 bases short and J 6 bases short, with 11 bases between. The CDR3 has 13 amino acids.

This clonotype was observed a few times. The gene calls are TRBV7-6 and TRBJ2-2; 11 bases are a match to TRBD2. Germline V CDR1 and CDR2: SGHVS, FNYEAQ. This CDR3 spans 16 amino acids. J gave up 2 bases and V 4 bases, and 3 bases lay outside the gene matches. For the CDR3, the DNA is TGTGCCAGCAGCTCGGGACTAGCGGTCAACACCGGGGAGCTGTTTTTT. As protein: CASSSGLAVNTGELFF.

This clonotype showed up just a few times. The rearrangement uses TRBV10-1 and TRBJ1-6; D gene uncertain. V lost 10 bases and J 9 bases, leaving 16 bases between the germline ends. The germline V gene has CDR1 WNHNN and CDR2 SYGVQD (reference sequence). The CDR3 is 13 residues long. The CDR3 nucleotides read TGCGCCACCCAGGAGAGCAAGGGTTCACCCCTCCACTTT. Amino acids: CATQESKGSPLHF.

This clonotype was counted a few times. The V and J genes are TRBV12-3 or TRBV12-4 and TRBJ1-2; unclear D gene. There are 11 residues in the CDR3. Trimming cost V 3 bases and J 8 bases, with 7 bases left between them. The CDR3 sequence: CASSFSSGYTF. As DNA, the CDR3 is TGTGCCAGCAGTTTTTCGAGCGGCTACACCTTC.

At least ten counts were recorded for this clonotype. The gene calls are TRBV12-3 or TRBV12-4 and TRBJ2-7; D might be TRBD2 (6 bases). CDR3 length: 13 amino acids. V lost 5 bases and J 5 bases, leaving 13 bases between the germline ends. CDR3 loop: CASSTDYYNEQYF. The DNA for the CDR3 is TGTGCCAGCAGTACGGACTATTATAACGAGCAGTACTTC.

This clonotype has a handful of counts. The chain links TRBV3-1 to TRBJ2-1; D remains ambiguous. CDR3 length equals 19 residues. Germline-derived CDR1 and CDR2 are LGHDT and YNNKEL (reference sequence). V lost 4 bases and J 0 bases, leaving 22 bases between the germline ends. The CDR3 DNA sequence: TGTGCCAGCAGCCCTACCTCCCGCGGTACTTTCTCCTCCTACAATGAGCAGTTCTTC. It is translated as CASSPTSRGTFSSYNEQFF.

This clonotype was recorded a few times. The chain joins TRBV6-5 to TRBJ2-1; 10 bases are a match to TRBD2. This CDR3 has 14 amino acids. The germline gives CDR1 MNHEY, CDR2 SVGAGI. V lost 2 bases to trimming and J lost 7 bases; unmatched junction nucleotides: 2. CDR3 loop: CASSYQLAGNEQFF. The DNA for the CDR3 is TGTGCCAGCAGTTACCAACTAGCGGGAAATGAGCAGTTCTTC.

This chain uses TRBV5-6 with TRBJ2-5; tentatively, D is TRBD2 (5 bases). The length of the CDR3 is 13 residues. Germline values: CDR1 SGHDT, CDR2 YYEEEE. The ends were cut back, 4 bases at V and 3 bases at J, with 10 bases in the middle. The CDR3 region has the DNA TGTGCCAGCAGCCGCAAGGGAGAAGAGACCCAGTACTTC. Amino acids: CASSRKGEETQYF. The full variable domain, with the rest looked up from reference TRBV5-6 and TRBJ2-5, is DAGVTQSPTHLIKTRGQQVTLRCSPKSGHDTVSWYQQALGQGPQFIFQYYEEEERQRGNFPDRFSGHQFPNYSSELNVNALLLGDSALYLCASSRKGEETQYFGPGTRLLVL.

This rearrangement joins TRBV24-1 to TRBJ2-3, with unresolved D. The CDR3 runs 14 residues. V was shortened by 8 bases and J by 2 bases, with 13 bases between the two germline ends. The germline V gene has CDR1 KGHDR and CDR2 SFDVKD. CDR3 loop: CATNVTGLTDTQYF. As DNA, the CDR3 is TGTGCCACCAACGTTACGGGTCTCACAGATACGCAGTATTTT.

The rearrangement links TRBV20-1 to TRBJ2-5; 7 bases line up with TRBD1. Losses at the gene ends were 6 bases for V and 4 bases for J; bases not matched to a gene: 5. CDR1 and CDR2 from the germline V gene are DFQATT and SNEGSKA (reference sequence). The CDR3 length is 12 residues. CDR3 region: CSAIDRAETQYF. Here the CDR3 DNA reads TGCAGTGCAATTGACAGGGCAGAGACCCAGTACTTC.

This clonotype was recorded a few times. V is TRBV30 and J is TRBJ2-7; perhaps TRBD1 as D (5 bases). The CDR3 totals 12 residues. The germline V gene encodes CDR1 GTSNPN and CDR2 SVGIG (reference sequence). With 2 bases removed from V and 9 bases from J, the gap between germline ends came to 14 bases. Here the CDR3 DNA reads TGTGCCTGGAGTACCCAGGGAATAGGGCAGTACTTC. This gives the protein CAWSTQGIGQYF.

The V call is TRBV10-3, the J call TRBJ1-2, with D maybe TRBD1 (5 bases). The CDR3 loop spans 14 amino acids. The germline V and J ends were trimmed by 5 bases and 4 bases, with 14 bases remaining between them. Germline V gives CDR1 ENHRY, CDR2 SYGVKD. The CDR3 DNA is TGTGCCATCAGTACTTTAGACAGAATCTATGGCTACACCTTC. Protein: CAISTLDRIYGYTF.

This clonotype was counted only a few times. The chain has TRBV5-6 and TRBJ2-2, with D perhaps matching TRBD1 (5 bases). The CDR3 is 15 amino acids. Between the trimmed V and J ends, which lost 3 bases and 1 base, there was a span of 10 bases. Per the germline V gene, CDR1 is SGHDT and CDR2 is YYEEEE. The CDR3 loop is CASSWGRLNTGELFF. CDR3 bases: TGTGCCAGCAGCTGGGGCAGACTGAACACCGGGGAGCTGTTTTTT.

The rearrangement joins TRBV18 to TRBJ2-5, with TRBD2 matching over 7 bases. The V segment lost 1 base and the J segment 4 bases; nucleotides outside the gene matches: 3. Germline V lookup: CDR1 KGHSH, CDR2 LQKENI. The CDR3 has 14 residues. The CDR3 sequence: CASSPREGGETQYF. For the CDR3, the DNA is TGTGCCAGCTCACCACGGGAGGGCGGAGAGACCCAGTACTTC.